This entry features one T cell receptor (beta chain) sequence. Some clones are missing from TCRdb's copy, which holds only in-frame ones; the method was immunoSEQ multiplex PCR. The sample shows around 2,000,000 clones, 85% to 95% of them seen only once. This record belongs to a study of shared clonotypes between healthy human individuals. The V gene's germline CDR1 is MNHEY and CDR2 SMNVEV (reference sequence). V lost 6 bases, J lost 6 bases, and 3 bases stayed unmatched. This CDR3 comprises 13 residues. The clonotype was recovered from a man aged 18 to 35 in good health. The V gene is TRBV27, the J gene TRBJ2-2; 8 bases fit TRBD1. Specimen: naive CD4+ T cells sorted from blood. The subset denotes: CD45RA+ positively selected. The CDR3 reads CASSSGGAGELFF. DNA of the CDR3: TGTGCCAGCAGCTCAGGGGGCGCCGGGGAGCTGTTTTTT.